What follows are 20 T cell receptor beta chains derived from one specimen sequenced in a study of blood T cell repertoires in COVID-19. Profiling relied on immunoSEQ multiplex PCR, and the TCRdb table lists in-frame clones only, not all of them. This sample has 180,000 or so clones; more than 70% occur once, and the top ten carry roughly 3.7%. The material sequenced was peripheral blood. Receptor source: a woman aged 25-40 years with acute or convalescent COVID-19.

The chain combines TRBV5-6 with TRBJ1-1; D uncertain. Germline loops: CDR1 SGHDT, CDR2 YYEEEE. CDR3 size: 14 residues. V lost 0 bases and J 1 base, leaving 7 bases between the germline ends. The CDR3 reads CASSLGHQNTEAFF. DNA of the CDR3: TGTGCCAGCAGCTTGGGGCACCAGAACACTGAAGCTTTCTTT.

The count of this clone is one. The chain is built from TRBV7-2 and TRBJ2-3; 8 bases line up with TRBD2. Per the germline V gene, CDR1 is SGHTA and CDR2 is FQGNSA. CDR3 length: 14 amino acids. V was clipped by 7 bases and J by 8 bases; unmatched bases: 11. CDR3 nucleotide sequence: TGTGCCAGCATCGTGGGACTAGTGGGTGGTACGCAGTATTTT. Protein product: CASIVGLVGGTQYF.

This clone was found a few times. The CDR3 DNA is TGCGCCAGCCGATACAGGGAGAATTCACCCCTCCACTTT. Protein sequence: CASRYRENSPLHF. This chain joins TRBV5-1 and TRBJ1-6; TRBD1 might be the D (6 bases). Germline V gene data show CDR1 as SGHRS and CDR2 as YFSETQ. Deletions cut 7 bases from V and 7 bases from J, with 12 bases between. This CDR3 contains 13 residues. Together with reference TRBV5-1 and TRBJ1-6, the CDR3 gives the full variable domain: KAGVTQTPRYLIKTRGQQVTLSCSPISGHRSVSWYQQTPGQGLQFLFEYFSETQRNKGNFPGRFSGRQFSNSRSEMNVSTLELGDSALYLCASRYRENSPLHFGNGTRLTVT.

The chain links TRBV6-5 to TRBJ2-2, with a weak D call TRBD2 (5 bases). Germline V lookup: CDR1 MNHEY, CDR2 SVGAGI. V was clipped by 4 bases and J by 4 bases, with 10 bases between them. This CDR3 contains 14 residues. In DNA form, the CDR3 reads TGTGCCAGCAGTTCCCGACGGGGCACCGGGGAGCTGTTTTTT. This codes for CASSSRRGTGELFF.

The gene calls are TRBV30 and TRBJ2-3, with TRBD2 as a possible D gene (6 bases). V lost 0 bases, J lost 12 bases, and 10 bases lay in between. The V gene's germline CDR1 is GTSNPN and CDR2 SVGIG (reference sequence). The CDR3 is made up of 11 amino acids. The CDR3 region has the DNA TGTGCCTGGAGTGTAGGAGGGATCCAGTATTTT. It encodes CAWSVGGIQYF.

The count of this clone is one. V is TRBV9 and J is TRBJ1-2; 7 nucleotides agree with TRBD1. The germline V gene encodes CDR1 SGDLS and CDR2 YYNGEE. Unmatched junction bases numbered 3, after V lost 4 bases and J lost 6 bases. The CDR3 sequence is 12 residues long. The CDR3 region is CASSTQGDGYTF. CDR3 in DNA: TGTGCCAGCAGCACCCAGGGGGATGGCTACACCTTC.

The chain has TRBV27 and TRBJ2-1; D is perhaps TRBD2 (6 bases). Germline V gene lookup returns CDR1 MNHEY and CDR2 SMNVEV (reference sequence). V lost 6 bases to trimming and J lost 0 bases, with 12 bases between them. This CDR3 comprises 15 residues. The CDR3 loop reads CASRRGGSSYNEQFF. Here the CDR3 DNA reads TGTGCCAGCAGACGTGGAGGGAGCTCCTACAATGAGCAGTTCTTC.

This rearrangement joins TRBV7-9 to TRBJ1-1; 7 bases match TRBD1. Germline CDR1 and CDR2: SEHNR and FQNEAQ (reference sequence). The ends lost 5 bases at V and 9 bases at J; junction bases unmatched: 3. The CDR3 is 11 amino acids. The DNA for the CDR3 is TGTGCCAGCAGCGTGGGACAGCAAGCTTTCTTT. Translated: CASSVGQQAFF.

This chain links TRBV11-3 with TRBJ2-7; 8 bases line up with TRBD2. Germline CDR1 SGHNT, CDR2 YENEEA. The V segment lost 5 bases and the J segment 4 bases; nucleotides outside the gene matches: 16. The CDR3 covers 17 residues. The CDR3 nucleotides read TGTGCCAGCAGCACACAGAGCGGGAGTAATTCTTGGTACGAGCAGTACTTC. Amino acid sequence: CASSTQSGSNSWYEQYF. Full variable domain (missing parts from reference TRBV11-3 and TRBJ2-7): EAGVVQSPRYKIIEKKQPVAFWCNPISGHNTLYWYLQNLGQGPELLIRYENEEAVDDSQLPKDRFSAERLKGVDSTLKIQPAELGDSAVYLCASSTQSGSNSWYEQYFGPGTRLTVT.

This rearrangement joins TRBV21-1 to TRBJ2-1; TRBD2 is the table's D call and was not checked against the DNA. TRBV21-1 is a listed pseudogene. CDR3 length: 19 amino acids. CDR3 amino acids: CASTLLSTQGLLDYNEQFF. The CDR3 DNA reads TGTGCCAGCACCCTTCTCAGTACCCAGGGACTGTTGGATTACAATGAGCAGTTCTTC.

V usage is TRBV29-1 and J usage is TRBJ2-4; 8 nucleotides align to TRBD2. V lost 1 base, J lost 9 bases, and 5 bases stayed unmatched. Looked up from germline, CDR1 is SQVTM and CDR2 is ANQGSEA. The CDR3 has 13 amino acids. CDR3 sequence (DNA): TGCAGCGTTGAAGCCGGGAGGGGGGGCATTCAGTACTTC. Translated: CSVEAGRGGIQYF.

J is TRBJ2-3 and V is TRBV29-1; maybe TRBD2 (6 bases). Trimming took 6 bases from V and 14 from J, leaving 15 bases between them. Germline CDR1 reads SQVTM; CDR2 reads ANQGSEA. The CDR3 covers 10 residues. The chain's CDR3 is CSVWDSGPYF. The CDR3 DNA reads TGCAGCGTGTGGGACTCCGGGCCGTATTTT.

V usage is TRBV29-1 and J usage is TRBJ1-2; D gene uncertain. The CDR3 loop spans 15 amino acids. Germline V gene lookup returns CDR1 SQVTM and CDR2 ANQGSEA. With 6 bases removed from V and 0 bases from J, the gap between germline ends came to 17 bases. CDR3 in amino acids: CSVARIGLANYGYTF. CDR3 DNA: TGCAGCGTAGCGCGTATCGGATTAGCTAACTATGGCTACACCTTC.

This clone was counted a few times. The genes are TRBV11-2 and TRBJ1-3; 7 positions match TRBD1. The CDR3 length is 14 residues. The V and J ends lost 2 bases and 4 bases, in that order; junction bases with no gene match: 2. Germline assignment: CDR1 SGHAT and CDR2 FQNNGV. This CDR3 reads CASSLRGPGNTIYF. In DNA, the CDR3 is TGTGCCAGCAGCTTAAGGGGGCCGGGAAACACCATATATTTT.

The V and J genes are TRBV2 and TRBJ1-1, with a possible D match to TRBD1 (5 bases). The length of the CDR3 is 11 residues. The ends were cut back, 5 bases at V and 8 bases at J, with 9 bases in the middle. Germline CDR1 is SNHLY and CDR2 is FYNNEI. The CDR3 here is CASSIRQEAFF. The CDR3, as DNA: TGTGCCAGCAGTATCCGACAGGAAGCTTTCTTT.

The chain links TRBV5-1 to TRBJ2-1; 11 positions agree with TRBD1. The CDR3 sequence is 14 residues long. The ends lost 4 bases at V and 15 bases at J; junction bases unmatched: 12. Germline V gene data show CDR1 as SGHRS and CDR2 as YFSETQ. As DNA, the CDR3 is TGCGCCAGCAGCCCCAGGGGACAGGGGGGCGTCACGTTCTTC. Protein: CASSPRGQGGVTFF.

The chain links TRBV25-1 to TRBJ2-7, with 13 bases that match TRBD2. The V gene end was trimmed by 4 bases and the J gene end by 7 bases; junction bases not matched to a gene: 7. The CDR3 loop spans 15 amino acids. Germline V gene lookup returns CDR1 MGHDK and CDR2 SYGVNS. The CDR3 DNA reads TGTGCCAGCAGTGTTCCGGGACTAGCGGGGTCTGAGCAGTACTTC. Amino acids: CASSVPGLAGSEQYF.

The rearrangement joins TRBV6-6 to TRBJ1-3, with D uncertain. V lost 4 bases, J lost 8 bases, and 12 bases lay in between. CDR3 length equals 13 residues. Germline V CDR1 and CDR2: MNHNY, SVGAGI (reference sequence). DNA for the CDR3: TGTGCCAGCAGTTCGAGGGAAACGGACACCATATATTTT. Translating it yields CASSSRETDTIYF.

The rearrangement links TRBV4-1 to TRBJ1-2; 7 bases map to TRBD1. The trim removed 4 bases at V and 8 bases at J, leaving 10 bases unmatched. The CDR3 extends over 14 amino acids. CDR1 and CDR2 (germline): MGHRA, YSYEKL. The CDR3 nucleotides are TGCGCCAGCAGCCGGGACAGTGGGATCGCAGGCTACACCTTC. It specifies CASSRDSGIAGYTF.

This clone was detected once. V usage is TRBV6-1 and J usage is TRBJ1-3, with D unresolved. This CDR3 is built from 13 residues. Germline values: CDR1 MNHNS, CDR2 SASEGT. The V end was cut by 2 bases, the J end by 8 bases, with 10 bases between. CDR3 coding DNA: TGTGCCAGCAGTGAATCCAGACTGCACACCATATATTTT. Encoded protein: CASSESRLHTIYF.